This TCR beta chain was recorded in a study of CD4 T cell repertoires in COVID-19. This CDR3 region has 15 residues. Germline V gives CDR1 SGHTA, CDR2 FQGNSA. V lost 2 bases and J lost 5; bases outside the gene matches: 5. No culture step preceded sequencing of the ex vivo isolated memory T cells. Clones were read by immunoSEQ multiplex PCR, and TCRdb kept only the in-frame ones, dropping some. Found here are tens of thousands of clones, 87% of them singletons; the top ten hold about 0.5%. The sample was central memory CD4+ T cells from blood, taken before the COVID-19 pandemic. The sequence derives from a human donor who had COVID-19. The chain employs TRBV7-2 and TRBJ2-5; TRBD2 matches 10 bases. CDR3 in amino acids: CASSLHSGGQETQYF. As DNA, the CDR3 is TGTGCCAGCAGCTTACATAGCGGGGGGCAGGAGACCCAGTACTTC. Full variable domain (outside the CDR3, taken from reference TRBV7-2 and TRBJ2-5): GAGVSQSPSNKVTEKGKDVELRCDPISGHTALYWYRQSLGQGLEFLIYFQGNSAPDKSGLPSDRFSAERTGGSVSTLTIQRTQQEDSAVYLCASSLHSGGQETQYFGPGTRLLVL.